This T cell receptor beta chain was identified in a study of blood T cell repertoires in COVID-19. Study details: Samples of COVID-19 (acute and convalescent) were obtained from the United States, Italy and Spain. Sources were T cells, B-cell-depleted T cells, or PBMCs; the material itself was cDNA or gDNA.

V trimming: 1 base; J trimming: 4 bases; junction bases outside the gene matches: 2. Germline lookup yields CDR1 LNHNV and CDR2 YYDKDF (reference sequence). The CDR3 extends over 16 amino acids. In the authors' workflow: Amplification of reference gene primers was used by the study to estimate nucleated cell counts. Produced via immunoSEQ multiplex PCR; TCRdb's table is partial and in-frame only. V, J and clone size derive from that table, while D and trimming were established from the DNA sequence. The sample includes 150,000 to 200,000 clones, roughly nine tenths seen only once; the top ten take around 1.9%.

The source of this sequence is a man in his 70s with active or convalescent COVID-19. The rearrangement links TRBV15 to TRBJ2-3; TRBD2 matches at 13 bases. Sequences were obtained from peripheral blood. This CDR3 is CATSRGLAGGPDTQYF. DNA of the CDR3: TGTGCCACCAGCAGAGGACTAGCGGGAGGCCCAGATACGCAGTATTTT.